What follows are 21 T cell receptor beta chains derived from one specimen sequenced in a study of Ad26.COV2.S vaccination and SARS-CoV-2 variants. Treatment noted: 15 to 20 received Ad26.COV2.S at low or high dose, single or two shots; about 5 received placebo; per-sample allocation not given. Following the first vaccine or placebo injection, samples were taken on day 63. Sequencing was performed with immunoSEQ multiplex PCR; in TCRdb, only in-frame clones are kept and a portion is missing. The repertoire holds around 500,000 clones, roughly 87% seen once, with 1.7% in the top ten. The source was peripheral blood, collected in a trial of Ad26.COV2.S vaccine versus placebo. The origin of the receptors is a person aged 18-65 years who received the Ad26.COV2.S COVID-19 vaccine or a placebo.

The V gene is TRBV15, the J gene TRBJ1-1; D is undetermined. The CDR3 spans 12 residues. V lost 4 bases, J lost 0 bases, and 3 bases lay in between. Germline V gene lookup returns CDR1 LNHNV and CDR2 YYDKDF (reference sequence). The CDR3 loop reads CATSNLNTEAFF. The CDR3 region has the DNA TGTGCCACCAGCAACTTGAACACTGAAGCTTTCTTT.

The chain carries TRBV18 and TRBJ2-1; the D is unclear. V lost 5 bases, J lost 5 bases, and 7 bases lay in between. Germline-derived CDR1 and CDR2 are KGHSH and LQKENI. The CDR3 is 12 residues long. The CDR3 is CASSAENNEQFF. CDR3 DNA: TGTGCCAGCTCAGCAGAGAACAATGAGCAGTTCTTC. The entire variable domain, with the rest obtained from reference TRBV18 and TRBJ2-1, is as follows: NAGVMQNPRHLVRRRGQEARLRCSPMKGHSHVYWYRQLPEEGLKFMVYLQKENIIDESGMPKERFSAEFPKEGPSILRIQQVVRGDSAAYFCASSAENNEQFFGPGTRLTVL.

With respect to this clone: This same CDR3 is encoded by further DNA sequences in the sample. The genes are TRBV7-9 and TRBJ1-6; 8 bases fit TRBD1. The V gene end was trimmed by 1 base and the J gene end by 7 bases; junction bases not matched to a gene: 3. Germline CDR1 and CDR2: SEHNR and FQNEAQ (reference sequence). CDR3 size: 15 residues. The CDR3 sequence is CASSLGSGGNSPLHF. The CDR3 DNA follows: TGTGCCAGCAGCTTAGGTTCAGGGGGCAATTCACCCCTCCACTTT.

This clone has a handful of counts. The chain employs TRBV3-1 (or the pseudogene TRBV3-2) and TRBJ2-7; TRBD1 matches at 9 bases. The CDR3 length is 17 residues. Trimming removed 0 bases from V and 3 bases from J; junction bases left unmatched: 9. The V gene's germline CDR1 is LGHDT and CDR2 YNNKEL (reference sequence). The CDR3 region is CASSQDHRDRVIYEQYF. DNA of the CDR3: TGTGCCAGCAGCCAAGATCATCGGGACAGGGTGATCTACGAGCAGTACTTC.

The J gene is TRBJ2-3, the V gene TRBV2, with D unresolved. There are 13 residues in the CDR3. The germline CDR1 and CDR2 sequences are SNHLY and FYNNEI. Trimming shortened V by 0 bases and J by 11 bases, and 12 bases separated the two germline ends. The CDR3 sequence is CASSEAGFAKQYF. CDR3 bases: TGTGCCAGCAGTGAAGCGGGGTTTGCGAAGCAGTATTTT. The full variable domain, with the rest looked up from reference TRBV2 and TRBJ2-3, is EPEVTQTPSHQVTQMGQEVILRCVPISNHLYFYWYRQILGQKVEFLVSFYNNEISEKSEIFDDQFSVERPDGSNFTLKIRSTKLEDSAMYFCASSEAGFAKQYFGPGTRLTVL.

This CDR3 is CASSLNTGELFF. CDR3 nucleotide sequence: TGTGCCAGCAGTTTAAACACCGGGGAGCTGTTTTTT. This sequence joins TRBV12-3 or TRBV12-4 and TRBJ2-2, with D uncertain. With 2 bases removed from V and 2 bases from J, the gap between germline ends came to 0 bases. CDR3 length: 12 residues.

This clone was found once. V gene TRBV3-1 (or the pseudogene TRBV3-2) combines with J gene TRBJ1-1, with 9 bases aligning to TRBD1. With 2 bases clipped from V and 3 bases from J, the junction kept 13 bases outside the gene matches. Germline CDR1 LGHDT, CDR2 YNNKEL (reference sequence). This CDR3 has 18 amino acids. CDR3 protein: CASSQPGQGPPGDTEAFF. CDR3 bases: TGTGCCAGCAGCCAACCGGGACAGGGACCGCCAGGGGACACTGAAGCTTTCTTT.

The J gene is TRBJ2-7, the V gene TRBV7-9; TRBD2 matches 14 bases. V lost 5 bases and J lost 1; bases outside the gene matches: 7. CDR3 length: 17 residues. The germline V gene encodes CDR1 SEHNR and CDR2 FQNEAQ (reference sequence). CDR3 nucleotide sequence: TGTGCCAGCAGCCCAGGGACTAGCGGGAGTCTATCCTACGAGCAGTACTTC. Translating gives CASSPGTSGSLSYEQYF. The entire variable domain, with the rest obtained from reference TRBV7-9 and TRBJ2-7, is as follows: DTGVSQNPRHKITKRGQNVTFRCDPISEHNRLYWYRQTLGQGPEFLTYFQNEAQLEKSRLLSDRFSAERPKGSFSTLEIQRTEQGDSAMYLCASSPGTSGSLSYEQYFGPGTRLTVT.

This clone was seen only once. Mismatch with germline at one junction end may stem from a read error. The chain recombines TRBV28 with TRBJ2-1, with 7 nucleotides matching TRBD2. The CDR3 extends over 14 amino acids. CDR1 MDHEN and CDR2 SYDVKM come from the germline V gene. The DNA for the CDR3 is TGTGCCAGCAGAACCCGCGGGAGCTACAGTGAGCAGTTCTTC. This codes for CASRTRGSYSEQFF.

The chain carries TRBV4-2 and TRBJ1-1; TRBD1 might be the D (6 bases). CDR1 is LGHNA, CDR2 YNFKEQ, per germline. Trimming removed 1 base from V and 0 bases from J, with 9 bases in between. This CDR3 is 15 amino acids long. The CDR3 here is CASSQVTGLNTEAFF. DNA of the CDR3: TGTGCCAGCAGCCAAGTTACAGGGCTGAACACTGAAGCTTTCTTT.

This clone was detected only a few times. The chain links TRBV3-1 (or the pseudogene TRBV3-2) to TRBJ2-7; D remains ambiguous. Trimming stripped 1 base from V and 6 bases from J, with 7 bases between. Germline lookup yields CDR1 LGHDT and CDR2 YNNKEL (reference sequence). The CDR3 extends over 12 amino acids. CDR3 sequence (DNA): TGTGCCAGCAGCCAAGCCCACTTCGAGCAGTACTTC. This encodes CASSQAHFEQYF.

The gene calls are TRBV10-3 and TRBJ2-3; weak D call: TRBD2 (7 bases). The germline gives CDR1 ENHRY, CDR2 SYGVKD. The CDR3 is made up of 14 amino acids. Trimming stripped 8 bases from V and 9 bases from J, with 21 bases between. The CDR3 sequence: CAIGGGGSGETQYF. The CDR3 nucleotides read TGTGCCATCGGGGGGGGCGGGAGCGGCGAAACGCAGTATTTT.

The chain employs TRBV24-1 and TRBJ1-1; the match to TRBD1 covers 7 bases. Germline V gives CDR1 KGHDR, CDR2 SFDVKD. The CDR3 runs 11 residues. With 12 bases clipped from V and 3 bases from J, the junction kept 3 bases outside the gene matches. The CDR3 loop is CAETGDTEAFF. The CDR3 DNA reads as TGTGCCGAAACAGGGGACACTGAAGCTTTCTTT.

The chain couples TRBV28 to TRBJ1-1; the D is unclear. The CDR3 has 14 residues. The germline V gene has CDR1 MDHEN and CDR2 SYDVKM. V lost 3 bases to trimming and J lost 11 bases, with 19 bases between them. Written as DNA, the CDR3 is TGTGCCAGCAGTTTTTTCCCAGGACCTAAAGGGGCTTTCTTT. It encodes CASSFFPGPKGAFF.

The chain combines TRBV30 with TRBJ2-1, with D uncertain. The CDR3 spans 11 residues. CDR1 is GTSNPN and CDR2 is SVGIG in the germline V gene (reference sequence). Trimming removed 0 bases at V and 4 bases at J, with 1 base between. CDR3 in amino acids: CAWSVYNEQFF. In nucleotides, the CDR3 is TGTGCCTGGAGTGTTTACAATGAGCAGTTCTTC.

The V and J genes are TRBV28 and TRBJ1-5; TRBD1 might be the D (5 bases). V was shortened by 6 bases and J by 3 bases, with 15 bases between the two germline ends. The V gene's germline CDR1 is MDHEN and CDR2 SYDVKM. The CDR3 runs to 15 residues. The DNA for the CDR3 is TGTGCCAGCAGCAAACTGCGGGGGGTCAATCAGCCCCAGCATTTT. The encoded protein is CASSKLRGVNQPQHF.

V gene TRBV4-2 combines with J gene TRBJ2-7, with D possibly TRBD1 on 5 matching bases. CDR1 is LGHNA, CDR2 YNFKEQ, per germline. V shed 0 bases and J shed 2 bases, with 8 bases lying between them. The CDR3 has 14 amino acids. The CDR3 bases are TGTGCCAGCAGCCAAGATCAGGGCCCCTACGAGCAGTACTTC. Protein: CASSQDQGPYEQYF.

This chain joins TRBV18 and TRBJ1-6; no reliable D call. Trimming took off 1 base at V and 7 bases at J, with 11 bases between the two ends. Germline V gene sequence: CDR1 KGHSH, CDR2 LQKENI. The CDR3 has 15 amino acids. In DNA form, the CDR3 reads TGTGCCAGCTCACCACAGCCCGGCCCAAATTCACCCCTCCACTTT. This gives the protein CASSPQPGPNSPLHF. Variable domain in full (rest from reference TRBV18 and TRBJ1-6): NAGVMQNPRHLVRRRGQEARLRCSPMKGHSHVYWYRQLPEEGLKFMVYLQKENIIDESGMPKERFSAEFPKEGPSILRIQQVVRGDSAAYFCASSPQPGPNSPLHFGNGTRLTVT.

The V call is TRBV19, the J call TRBJ2-1, with TRBD2 matching 11 bases. The CDR3 covers 15 residues. Trimming took 6 bases from V and 5 from J; bases not matched to a gene: 6. Per germline, CDR1 LNHDA and CDR2 SQIVND (reference sequence). The CDR3 sequence: CASRVAGGPHNEQFF. The CDR3 DNA reads TGTGCCAGTAGGGTAGCGGGGGGGCCTCACAATGAGCAGTTCTTC.

This clone was seen just once. The chain combines TRBV7-2 with TRBJ2-2; D remains ambiguous. The V end lost 7 bases, the J end lost 2 bases, and 17 bases lay between the germline ends. CDR1 and CDR2 (germline): SGHTA, FQGNSA. The CDR3 spans 16 residues. CDR3 nucleotide sequence: TGTGCCAGCACCCCCACGGCTAACTTAAACACCGGGGAGCTGTTTTTT. Translated: CASTPTANLNTGELFF.

The J gene is TRBJ2-3, the V gene TRBV19; 16 nucleotides align to TRBD2. This CDR3 region has 19 residues. Germline V gene lookup returns CDR1 LNHDA and CDR2 SQIVND (reference sequence). J was trimmed by 3 bases and V by 4 bases; bases with no gene match: 10. As DNA, the CDR3 is TGTGCCAGTAGTACGGGACTAGCGGGAGGGCTCTGGGTAACAGATACGCAGTATTTT. Translating it yields CASSTGLAGGLWVTDTQYF.